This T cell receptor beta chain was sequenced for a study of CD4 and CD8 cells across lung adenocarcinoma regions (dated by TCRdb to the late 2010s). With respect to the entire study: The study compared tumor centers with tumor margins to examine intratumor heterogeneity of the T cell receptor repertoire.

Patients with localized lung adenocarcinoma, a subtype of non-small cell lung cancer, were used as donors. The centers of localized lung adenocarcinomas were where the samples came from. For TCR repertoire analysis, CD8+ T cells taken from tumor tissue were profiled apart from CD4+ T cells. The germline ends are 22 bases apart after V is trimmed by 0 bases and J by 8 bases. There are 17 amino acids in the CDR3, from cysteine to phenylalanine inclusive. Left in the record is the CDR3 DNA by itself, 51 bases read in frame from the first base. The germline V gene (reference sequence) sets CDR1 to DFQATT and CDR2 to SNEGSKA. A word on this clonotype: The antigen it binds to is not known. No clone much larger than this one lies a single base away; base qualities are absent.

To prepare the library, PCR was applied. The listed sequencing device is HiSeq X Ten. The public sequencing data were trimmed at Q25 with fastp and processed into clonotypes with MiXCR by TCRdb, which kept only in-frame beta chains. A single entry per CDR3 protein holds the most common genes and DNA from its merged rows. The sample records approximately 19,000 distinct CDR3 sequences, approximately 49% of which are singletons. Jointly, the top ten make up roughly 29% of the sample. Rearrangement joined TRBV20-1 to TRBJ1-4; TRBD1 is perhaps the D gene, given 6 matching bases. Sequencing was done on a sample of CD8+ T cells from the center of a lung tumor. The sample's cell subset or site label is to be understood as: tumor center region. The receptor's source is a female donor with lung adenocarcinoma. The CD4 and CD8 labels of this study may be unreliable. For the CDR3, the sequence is CSARDLRGGGEGEKLFF. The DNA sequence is TGCAGTGCTAGAGATCTCCGGGGGGGCGGGGAGGGAGAAAAACTGTTTTTT.